This is a list of T cell receptor beta chains from one sample in a study of shared clonotypes between healthy human individuals. The assay was immunoSEQ multiplex PCR, and TCRdb's table has in-frame clones only and misses some. The table records about 2,100,000 clones, roughly 91% of them present only once. Input material: naive CD8+ T cells from PBMCs. The receptors were sampled from a man aged 18 to 29 in good health. Some clones in this sample may be carry-over from other donors' samples. Both conserved end residues are trimmed from each CDR3.

CDR3,V,length
ASSQSRTGAKNIQY,TRBV6-6,14
ASSYTYEQY,TRBV7-2,9
ASSLLKGGETQY,TRBV27,12
ASSHGSGSGTDTQY,TRBV4-2,14
ASSLLGLEEF,TRBV27,10
ASSFPGGPSSYEQY,TRBV5-1,14
ASSQERGGVYNEQF,TRBV4-1,14
AISESGGANTEAF,TRBV10-3,13
ASTQSRTEAF,TRBV5-8,10
ASSRPRGFQETQY,TRBV11-2,13
ASSLTGAGAEAF,TRBV7-9,12
ASRGPPGYNEQF,TRBV27,12
ASSSTAPDTQY,TRBV27,11
ASSPRTSGGNNEQF,TRBV28,14
AWSSGTSNTEAF,TRBV30,12
ASSLIGTGVGYT,TRBV9,12
ASSIGGSYEQY,TRBV5-5,11
ASSYKGGGEKLF,TRBV6-5,12
ASSLDSDDGYT,TRBV6-6,11
ASSFRQNQPQH,TRBV28,11
ASQPRDRGEKLF,TRBV4-2,12
ASSIGGPGPGELF,TRBV19,13
ASSLAGQGYNEQF,TRBV7-9,13
ATRLQTLQF,TRBV15,9
ASSSRDLGTQY,TRBV27,11